The TCR beta chain described here comes from a study of T cell responses to AZD1222 COVID-19 vaccine. Clones were read by immunoSEQ multiplex PCR, and TCRdb kept only the in-frame ones, dropping some. Here the sample spans 100,000 to 150,000 clones, around 92% being singletons. The germline gives CDR1 SGHDT, CDR2 YYEEEE. CDR3 length: 16 amino acids. After removal of 0 bases from V and 3 bases from J, the junction contained 5 bases not matched to a gene. Study-level points and caveats: In a largely white British group with more females than males, clonal diversity was possibly underestimated. Just five or six AZD1222 recipients tested seropositive at baseline. Nearly half of spike-specific TCRs reportedly target unmutated variant regions.

A word on this clone: The antigen remains unidentified.

The origin of this receptor is an adult in good health. The specimen comprised peripheral blood, sampled on day 0 of AZD1222 vaccination. The V and J genes are TRBV5-6 and TRBJ1-5; 8 bases line up with TRBD1. CDR3 residues: CASSLDRGNNNQPQHF. In DNA form, the CDR3 reads TGTGCCAGCAGCTTGGACAGGGGGAACAACAATCAGCCCCAGCATTTT. Full variable domain (outside the CDR3, taken from reference TRBV5-6 and TRBJ1-5): DAGVTQSPTHLIKTRGQQVTLRCSPKSGHDTVSWYQQALGQGPQFIFQYYEEEERQRGNFPDRFSGHQFPNYSSELNVNALLLGDSALYLCASSLDRGNNNQPQHFGDGTRLSIL.